The TCR beta chain under discussion was sequenced for a study of blood T cell repertoires in COVID-19. Study-wide background: Sources were T cells, B-cell-depleted T cells, or PBMCs; the material itself was cDNA or gDNA.

Note on this clone: Additional DNA sequences in this sample encode the identical CDR3.

V lost 0 bases and J lost 4, with 7 bases in between. This CDR3 region has 14 residues. CDR1 is LGHDT and CDR2 is YNNKEL in the germline V gene (reference sequence). Clones were read by immunoSEQ multiplex PCR, and TCRdb kept only the in-frame ones, dropping some. This repertoire shows roughly 240,000 clones, 82% found once; its top ten account for around 5%. The TCR comes from a woman in her 70s with acute or convalescent COVID-19. The chain recombines TRBV3-1 (or the pseudogene TRBV3-2) with TRBJ1-5; D unclear. Sequenced sample: peripheral blood. The CDR3, as DNA: TGTGCCAGCAGCCAAGATAGAGGAAATCAGCCCCAGCATTTT. Its translation: CASSQDRGNQPQHF.